This TCR beta chain emerged from a study of T cell changes during pregnancy in multiple sclerosis. The assay was immunoSEQ multiplex PCR, and TCRdb's table has in-frame clones only and misses some. The data contain approximately 71,000 clones, roughly 92% of them singletons. The CDR3 has 14 amino acids. Trimming at V came to 6 bases and at J to 5 bases, leaving 7 bases not matched to a gene. The germline gives CDR1 LNHDA, CDR2 SQIVND (reference sequence). The sequence was obtained from a female donor with multiple sclerosis, enrolled in a pregnancy study. The sequencing here drew on peripheral blood, taken in the second trimester of pregnancy. The chain couples TRBV19 to TRBJ1-5; 7 bases align to TRBD1. For the CDR3, the DNA is TGTGCCAGTAGCAAAGACAGGGATTATCAGCCCCAGCATTTT. Translating it yields CASSKDRDYQPQHF. The full variable domain, in which reference TRBV19 and TRBJ1-5 provide the parts outside the CDR3, is DGGITQSPKYLFRKEGQNVTLSCEQNLNHDAMYWYRQDPGQGLRLIYYSQIVNDFQKGDIAEGYSVSREKKESFPLTVTSAQKNPTAFYLCASSKDRDYQPQHFGDGTRLSIL.